A single sample is the source of the 19 T cell receptor beta chains below, sequenced in a study of HIV-infected children after antiretroviral therapy interruption. The treatment is: PENTA 11 planned treatment interruption arm or continuous ART arm. Unique molecular identifiers were included in an RNA-based 3' RACE TCR library. MiXCR, run by TCRdb on the 3' RACE reads, gives a single entry per CDR3 protein. The repertoire holds approximately 89,000 distinct CDR3 sequences, with 6.9% as singletons. Sequences were derived from CD45RA+ CD4+ T cells from PBMCs, pooled from several time points, sampled from a donor given antiretroviral therapy, either interrupted or continuous. Described subset: naive CD4+ CD45RA+ CD45RO- T cells. The receptors originated from a pool of human donors with HIV.

This clonotype was seen more than once but under ten times. CDR3 nucleotides: TGTGCCAGCAGTTTAAGGTCTCCCTATAGCAATCAGCCCCAGCATTTT. Translating gives CASSLRSPYSNQPQHF. This rearrangement joins TRBV12-3 or TRBV12-4 to TRBJ1-5; D is undetermined. V lost 2 bases, J lost 0 bases, and 11 bases lay in between. This CDR3 comprises 16 residues.

This clonotype was observed at least ten times. The V and J genes are TRBV14 and TRBJ1-1; 10 bases are a match to TRBD1. This CDR3 region has 15 residues. Germline trimming cut 5 bases from V and 4 bases from J; bases unmatched to any gene: 7. Looked up from germline, CDR1 is SGHDN and CDR2 is FVKESK. The DNA for the CDR3 is TGTGCCAGCAGCTCGCGGGACAGGGGATCCACTGAAGCTTTCTTT. Amino acids: CASSSRDRGSTEAFF.

V gene TRBV29-1 combines with J gene TRBJ1-5, with 8 bases identical to TRBD1. This CDR3 region has 13 residues. The V gene end was trimmed by 5 bases and the J gene end by 5 bases; junction bases not matched to a gene: 5. CDR1 is SQVTM and CDR2 is ANQGSEA in the germline V gene. The CDR3 protein is CSVSQGEYQPQHF. CDR3 sequence (DNA): TGCAGCGTTTCACAGGGGGAATATCAGCCCCAGCATTTT.

This rearrangement joins TRBV19 to TRBJ2-3; TRBD1 is a possible D gene (7 bases). The germline gives CDR1 LNHDA, CDR2 SQIVND (reference sequence). V was cut by 6 bases and J by 3 bases, with 16 bases left in between. CDR3 size: 15 residues. CDR3 protein: CASSASGGWTDTQYF. CDR3 bases: TGTGCCAGTAGCGCGTCAGGGGGGTGGACAGATACGCAGTATTTT.

The genes are TRBV5-1 and TRBJ2-3; D call uncertain. The CDR3 is 13 residues long. Germline V lookup: CDR1 SGHRS, CDR2 YFSETQ. The V gene lost 0 bases and the J gene lost 3 bases, with 5 bases spanning the gap. CDR3 coding DNA: TGCGCCAGCAGCTTGGTGAGGACAGATACGCAGTATTTT. Protein sequence: CASSLVRTDTQYF.

By sample fraction, this clonotype is medium-sized (0.01 to 0.1%). The chain employs TRBV20-1 and TRBJ1-6, with a tentative D call TRBD1 (5 bases). This CDR3 has 14 amino acids. Germline CDR1 reads DFQATT; CDR2 reads SNEGSKA (reference sequence). V was trimmed by 0 bases and J by 10 bases, leaving 13 bases between them. The CDR3 spells CSARDQAGYSPLHF. The CDR3 DNA sequence: TGCAGTGCTAGAGATCAGGCAGGGTACTCACCCCTCCACTTT.

This clonotype came up many times. V is TRBV3-1 and J is TRBJ2-5; 11 nucleotides agree with TRBD2. With V trimmed by 4 bases and J by 2 bases, 9 bases remained unmatched. This CDR3 region has 17 residues. Germline V lookup: CDR1 LGHDT, CDR2 YNNKEL (reference sequence). The CDR3 loop reads CASSPRALAGGQETQYF. CDR3 DNA sequence: TGTGCCAGCAGCCCACGCGCCCTAGCGGGGGGTCAAGAGACCCAGTACTTC.

This clonotype was detected many times. J is TRBJ1-2 and V is TRBV4-2; tentatively, D is TRBD1 (6 bases). This CDR3 is built from 14 residues. CDR1 and CDR2 (germline): LGHNA, YNFKEQ. V shed 4 bases and J shed 7 bases, with 16 bases lying between them. CDR3 loop: CASSLILQGTGYTF. The CDR3 DNA sequence: TGTGCCAGCAGCCTAATACTGCAGGGGACTGGCTACACCTTC.

This clonotype was recorded many times. The J gene is TRBJ2-7, the V gene TRBV28; D remains unclear. The V end was cut by 5 bases, the J end by 9 bases, with 14 bases between. Germline loops: CDR1 MDHEN, CDR2 SYDVKM. The CDR3 sequence is 12 residues long. The DNA for the CDR3 is TGTGCCAGCAGTCTAACCTCCTCCGGGCAGTACTTC. Protein: CASSLTSSGQYF.

Note on this clonotype: This may be a read error, as it is one base from a much larger clone. CDR3 DNA: TGTGCCAGTAGTGTGGGGGTCGATGAGCAGTTCTTC. This translates into CASSVGVDEQFF. This chain connects TRBV19 to TRBJ2-1; D may be TRBD1 or TRBD2 (5 bases each). Per germline, CDR1 LNHDA and CDR2 SQIVND (reference sequence). The CDR3 sequence is 12 residues long. Trimming took 5 bases from V and 8 from J, leaving 10 bases between them.

V usage is TRBV12-3 or TRBV12-4 and J usage is TRBJ1-6, with a possible D match to TRBD1 (6 bases). Trimming removed 2 bases at V and 5 bases at J, with 13 bases between. CDR3 length: 16 amino acids. The CDR3: CASSLNRVGDNSPLHF. DNA for the CDR3: TGTGCCAGCAGTTTAAACAGGGTAGGAGATAATTCACCCCTCCACTTT.

This clonotype occurred many times. This chain links TRBV7-9 with TRBJ1-1; maybe TRBD1 (5 bases). The CDR3 is 16 residues long. Germline assignment: CDR1 SEHNR and CDR2 FQNEAQ (reference sequence). Trimming cost V 2 bases and J 1 base, with 14 bases left between them. CDR3 residues: CASSLLGQEGNTEAFF. In DNA form, the CDR3 reads TGTGCCAGCAGCTTACTGGGGCAGGAGGGGAACACTGAAGCTTTCTTT.

In this sample, this clonotype turned up a few times. The chain has TRBV7-9 and TRBJ2-7, with D perhaps TRBD2 (5 bases). CDR3 length: 14 residues. Trimming shortened V by 2 bases and J by 0 bases, and 8 bases separated the two germline ends. Germline V CDR1 and CDR2: SEHNR, FQNEAQ (reference sequence). CDR3 nucleotides: TGTGCCAGCAGCTTACGTCGGGACTCCTACGAGCAGTACTTC. This sequence encodes CASSLRRDSYEQYF.

The chain combines TRBV29-1 with TRBJ2-5, with unresolved D. Germline V gene data show CDR1 as SQVTM and CDR2 as ANQGSEA. CDR3 length: 13 residues. The V end lost 2 bases, the J end lost 7 bases, and 14 bases lay between the germline ends. The CDR3 region has the DNA TGCAGCGTTGAATCCATGGTCGGTGCGACCCAGTACTTC. It specifies CSVESMVGATQYF. Full variable domain (remainder filled in from reference TRBV29-1 and TRBJ2-5): SAVISQKPSRDICQRGTSLTIQCQVDSQVTMMFWYRQQPGQSLTLIATANQGSEATYESGFVIDKFPISRPNLTFSTLTVSNMSPEDSSIYLCSVESMVGATQYFGPGTRLLVL.

This clonotype has only a few counts. The chain combines TRBV7-4 with TRBJ1-1; a possible D gene is TRBD1 (5 bases). Germline CDR1 reads SGHVT; CDR2 reads SQSDAQ. The CDR3 covers 12 residues. Trimming shortened V by 5 bases and J by 5 bases, and 9 bases separated the two germline ends. The CDR3: CASSPKGTEAFF. DNA of the CDR3: TGTGCCAGCAGCCCGAAGGGGACTGAAGCTTTCTTT.

This clonotype was seen many times. The chain's CDR3 is CSVEKTGGHEQFF. The CDR3 DNA follows: TGCAGCGTCGAAAAAACAGGTGGACATGAGCAGTTCTTC. The chain combines TRBV29-1 with TRBJ2-1, with D possibly being TRBD1 (5 bases). Between the trimmed V and J ends, which lost 6 bases and 8 bases, there was a span of 17 bases. Per the germline V gene, CDR1 is SQVTM and CDR2 is ANQGSEA. The CDR3 is 13 amino acids.

This clonotype was recorded many times. V usage is TRBV28 and J usage is TRBJ2-5; possibly TRBD1 or TRBD2 for D (5 bases each). Trimming removed 3 bases from V and 4 bases from J, with 18 bases in between. Germline V gene lookup returns CDR1 MDHEN and CDR2 SYDVKM. This CDR3 contains 16 residues. CDR3 DNA: TGTGCCAGCAGTTTCCCTTCGCATCTGAGGGGAGAGACCCAGTACTTC. Its protein is CASSFPSHLRGETQYF.

Concerning this clonotype itself: This could be a read error, since a much larger clone is one nucleotide away. The rearrangement joins TRBV18 to TRBJ2-1; TRBD2 matches 8 bases. The J segment lost 7 bases and the V segment lost 6 bases, leaving 14 bases of the junction unmatched. Germline values: CDR1 KGHSH, CDR2 LQKENI. The CDR3 extends over 16 amino acids. The DNA of the CDR3 is TGTGCCAGCTCTCGAAGGCTCGGGGGGGCAGATAATGAGCAGTTCTTC. This codes for CASSRRLGGADNEQFF.

In its sample, this clonotype was seen many times. The rearrangement links TRBV20-1 to TRBJ2-7; 10 nucleotides agree with TRBD2. Germline assignment: CDR1 DFQATT and CDR2 SNEGSKA (reference sequence). CDR3 length equals 13 residues. Trimming at V came to 3 bases and at J to 3 bases, leaving 2 bases not matched to a gene. This CDR3 is CSARTSGRYEQYF. CDR3 nucleotide sequence: TGCAGTGCTAGGACTAGCGGGCGCTACGAGCAGTACTTC.